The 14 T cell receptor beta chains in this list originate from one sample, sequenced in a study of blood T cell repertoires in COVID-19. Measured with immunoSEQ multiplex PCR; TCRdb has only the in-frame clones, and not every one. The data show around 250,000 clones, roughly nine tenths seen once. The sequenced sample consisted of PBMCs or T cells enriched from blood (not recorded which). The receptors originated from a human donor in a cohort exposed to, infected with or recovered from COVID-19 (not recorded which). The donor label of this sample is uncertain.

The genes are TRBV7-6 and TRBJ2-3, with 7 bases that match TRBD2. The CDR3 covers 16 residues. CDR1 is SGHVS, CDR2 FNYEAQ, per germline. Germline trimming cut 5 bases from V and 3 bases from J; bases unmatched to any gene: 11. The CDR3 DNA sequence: TGTGCCAGCAGCACAGTCCCTTGGGGGGGGACAGATACGCAGTATTTT. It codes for CASSTVPWGGTDTQYF.

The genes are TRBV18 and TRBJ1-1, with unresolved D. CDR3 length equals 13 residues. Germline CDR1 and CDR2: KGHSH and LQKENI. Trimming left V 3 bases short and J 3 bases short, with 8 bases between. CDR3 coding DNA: TGTGCCAGCTCACCTACGCGGGACACTGAAGCTTTCTTT. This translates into CASSPTRDTEAFF. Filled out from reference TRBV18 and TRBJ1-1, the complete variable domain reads NAGVMQNPRHLVRRRGQEARLRCSPMKGHSHVYWYRQLPEEGLKFMVYLQKENIIDESGMPKERFSAEFPKEGPSILRIQQVVRGDSAAYFCASSPTRDTEAFFGQGTRLTVV.

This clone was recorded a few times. As DNA, the CDR3 is TGTGCCAGCAGGGACAATTGGAACTATGGCTACACCTTC. It codes for CASRDNWNYGYTF. This chain links TRBV11-2 with TRBJ1-2, with D possibly TRBD1 on 5 matching bases. The CDR3 runs to 13 residues. The germline V and J ends were trimmed by 6 bases and 2 bases, with 10 bases remaining between them. CDR1 SGHAT and CDR2 FQNNGV come from the germline V gene.

CDR3 nucleotides: TGTGCCAGCAGCGTACTGACAGGGAACACCGGGGAGCTGTTTTTT. Protein sequence: CASSVLTGNTGELFF. The chain recombines TRBV9 with TRBJ2-2, with a tentative D call TRBD1 (6 bases). This CDR3 comprises 15 residues. From germline, CDR1 is SGDLS and CDR2 YYNGEE. Trimming left V 1 base short and J 1 base short, with 8 bases between.

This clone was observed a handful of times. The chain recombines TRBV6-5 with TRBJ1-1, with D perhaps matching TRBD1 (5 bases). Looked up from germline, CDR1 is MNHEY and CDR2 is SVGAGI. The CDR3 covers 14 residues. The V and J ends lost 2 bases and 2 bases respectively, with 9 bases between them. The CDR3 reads CASSYGGANTEAFF. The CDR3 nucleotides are TGTGCCAGCAGTTACGGCGGGGCCAACACTGAAGCTTTCTTT.

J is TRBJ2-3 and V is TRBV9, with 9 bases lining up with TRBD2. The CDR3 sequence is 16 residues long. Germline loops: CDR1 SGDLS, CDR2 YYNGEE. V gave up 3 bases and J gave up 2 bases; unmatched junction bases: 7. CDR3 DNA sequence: TGTGCCAGCAGCGCTCTAGCGGGGCAGACCACAGATACGCAGTATTTT. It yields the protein CASSALAGQTTDTQYF. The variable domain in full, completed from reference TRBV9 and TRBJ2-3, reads DSGVTQTPKHLITATGQRVTLRCSPRSGDLSVYWYQQSLDQGLQFLIQYYNGEERAKGNILERFSAQQFPDLHSELNLSSLELGDSALYFCASSALAGQTTDTQYFGPGTRLTVL.

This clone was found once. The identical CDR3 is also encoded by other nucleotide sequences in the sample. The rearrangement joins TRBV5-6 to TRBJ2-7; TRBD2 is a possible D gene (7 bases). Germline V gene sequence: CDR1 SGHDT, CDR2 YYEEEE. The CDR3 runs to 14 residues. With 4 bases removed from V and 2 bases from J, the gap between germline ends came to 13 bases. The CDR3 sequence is CASSLGGPAYEQYF. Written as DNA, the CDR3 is TGTGCCAGCAGCCTGGGGGGGCCGGCCTACGAGCAGTACTTC.

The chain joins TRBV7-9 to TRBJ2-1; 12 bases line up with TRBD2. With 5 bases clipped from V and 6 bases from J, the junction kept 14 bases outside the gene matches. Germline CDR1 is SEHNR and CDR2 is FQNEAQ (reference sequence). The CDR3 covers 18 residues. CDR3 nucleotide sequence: TGTGCCAGCAGCCCAAGGACTAGCGGGGATCTGAGGAGCAATGAGCAGTTCTTC. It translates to CASSPRTSGDLRSNEQFF.

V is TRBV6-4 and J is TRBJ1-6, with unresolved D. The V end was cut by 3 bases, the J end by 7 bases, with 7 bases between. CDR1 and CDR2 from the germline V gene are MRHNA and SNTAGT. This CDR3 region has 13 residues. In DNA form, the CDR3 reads TGTGCCAGCAGTGATGGTCTAAATTCACCCCTCCACTTT. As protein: CASSDGLNSPLHF.

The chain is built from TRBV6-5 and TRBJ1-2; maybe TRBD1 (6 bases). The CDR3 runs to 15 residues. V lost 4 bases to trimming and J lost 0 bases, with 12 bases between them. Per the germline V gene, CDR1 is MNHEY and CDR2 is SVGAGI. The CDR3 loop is CASSSGTFTNYGYTF. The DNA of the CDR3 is TGTGCCAGCAGTTCGGGGACATTTACTAACTATGGCTACACCTTC.

CDR3 loop: CASSSGLSRLMNTEAFF. DNA of the CDR3: TGTGCCAGCAGCTCCGGACTCTCTAGACTGATGAACACTGAAGCTTTCTTT. This chain uses TRBV3-1 (or the pseudogene TRBV3-2) with TRBJ1-1; no definite D call. There are 17 residues in the CDR3. The germline V and J ends were trimmed by 5 bases and 0 bases, with 19 bases remaining between them. Germline V lookup: CDR1 LGHDT, CDR2 YNNKEL (reference sequence).

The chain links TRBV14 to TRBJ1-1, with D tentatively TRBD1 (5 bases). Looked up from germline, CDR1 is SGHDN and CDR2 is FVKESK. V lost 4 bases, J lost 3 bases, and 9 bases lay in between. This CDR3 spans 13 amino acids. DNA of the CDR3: TGTGCCAGCAGCCTGTTCAGGGACACTGAAGCTTTCTTT. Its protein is CASSLFRDTEAFF.

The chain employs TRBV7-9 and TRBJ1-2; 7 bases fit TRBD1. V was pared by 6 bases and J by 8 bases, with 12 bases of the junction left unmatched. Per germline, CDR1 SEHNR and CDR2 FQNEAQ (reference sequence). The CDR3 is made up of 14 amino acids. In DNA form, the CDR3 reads TGTGCCAGCAGTTTAACAGGGGCCCAGGGGGGCTACACCTTC. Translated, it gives CASSLTGAQGGYTF.

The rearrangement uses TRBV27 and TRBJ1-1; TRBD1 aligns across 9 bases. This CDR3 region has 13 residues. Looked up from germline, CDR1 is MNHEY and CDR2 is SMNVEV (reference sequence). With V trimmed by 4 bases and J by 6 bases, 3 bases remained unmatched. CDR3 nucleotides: TGTGCCAGCAGTTCCGGGACAGGGCCTGAAGCTTTCTTT. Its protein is CASSSGTGPEAFF.